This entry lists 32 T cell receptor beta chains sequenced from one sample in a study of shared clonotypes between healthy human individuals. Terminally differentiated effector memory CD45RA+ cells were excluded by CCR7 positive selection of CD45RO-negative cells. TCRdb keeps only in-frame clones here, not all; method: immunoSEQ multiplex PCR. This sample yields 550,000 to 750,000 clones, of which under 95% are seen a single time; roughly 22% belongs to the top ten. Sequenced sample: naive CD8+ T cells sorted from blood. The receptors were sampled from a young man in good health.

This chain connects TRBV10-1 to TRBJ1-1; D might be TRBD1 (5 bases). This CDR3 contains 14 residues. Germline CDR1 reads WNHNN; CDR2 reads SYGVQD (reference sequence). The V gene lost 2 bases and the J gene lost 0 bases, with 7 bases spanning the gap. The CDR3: CASSEGDLNTEAFF. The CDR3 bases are TGCGCCAGCAGTGAGGGGGACCTGAACACTGAAGCTTTCTTT.

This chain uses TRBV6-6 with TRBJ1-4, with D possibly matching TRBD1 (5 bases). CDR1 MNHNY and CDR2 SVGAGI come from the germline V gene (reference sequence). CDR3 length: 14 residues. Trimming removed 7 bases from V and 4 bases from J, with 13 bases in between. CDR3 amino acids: CASTLGLYNEKLFF. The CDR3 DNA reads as TGTGCCAGCACTCTGGGACTATATAATGAAAAACTGTTTTTT.

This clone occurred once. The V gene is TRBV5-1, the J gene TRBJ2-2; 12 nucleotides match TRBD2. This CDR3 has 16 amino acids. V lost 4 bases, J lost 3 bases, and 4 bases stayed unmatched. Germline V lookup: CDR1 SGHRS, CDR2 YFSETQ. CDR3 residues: CASSQLAGGDTGELFF. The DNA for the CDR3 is TGCGCCAGCAGCCAGCTAGCGGGAGGGGACACCGGGGAGCTGTTTTTT.

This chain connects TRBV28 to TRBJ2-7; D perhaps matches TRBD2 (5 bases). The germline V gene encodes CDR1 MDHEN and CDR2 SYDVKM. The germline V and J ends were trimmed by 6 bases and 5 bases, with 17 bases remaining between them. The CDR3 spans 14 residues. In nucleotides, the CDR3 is TGTGCCAGCAGGAGGGCCTCCGAGTTGGACGAGCAGTACTTC. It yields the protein CASRRASELDEQYF.

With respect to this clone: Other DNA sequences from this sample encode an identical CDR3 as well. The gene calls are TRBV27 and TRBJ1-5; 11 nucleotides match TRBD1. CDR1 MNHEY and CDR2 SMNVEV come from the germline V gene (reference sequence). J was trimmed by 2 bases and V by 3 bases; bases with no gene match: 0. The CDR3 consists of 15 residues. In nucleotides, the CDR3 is TGTGCCAGCAGTTTGGGACAGGGGGGCAATCAGCCCCAGCATTTT. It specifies CASSLGQGGNQPQHF.

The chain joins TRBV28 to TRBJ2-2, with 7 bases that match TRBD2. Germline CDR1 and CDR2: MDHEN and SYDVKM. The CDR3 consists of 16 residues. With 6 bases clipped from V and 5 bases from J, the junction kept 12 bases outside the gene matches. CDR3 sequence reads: CASSPTREGRTGELFF. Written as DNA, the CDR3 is TGTGCCAGCAGCCCCACTAGGGAGGGAAGGACCGGGGAGCTGTTTTTT.

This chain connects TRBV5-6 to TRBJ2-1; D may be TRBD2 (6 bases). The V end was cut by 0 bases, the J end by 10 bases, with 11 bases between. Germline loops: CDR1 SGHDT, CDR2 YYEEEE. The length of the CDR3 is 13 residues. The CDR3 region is CASSLAPGSEQFF. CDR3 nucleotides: TGTGCCAGCAGCTTGGCCCCCGGGAGCGAGCAGTTCTTC.

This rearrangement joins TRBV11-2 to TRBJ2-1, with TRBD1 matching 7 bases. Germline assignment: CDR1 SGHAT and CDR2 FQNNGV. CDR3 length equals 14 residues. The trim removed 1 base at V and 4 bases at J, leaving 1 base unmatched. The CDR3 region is CASSLAGQYNEQFF. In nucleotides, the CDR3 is TGTGCCAGCAGCTTAGCGGGACAGTACAATGAGCAGTTCTTC.

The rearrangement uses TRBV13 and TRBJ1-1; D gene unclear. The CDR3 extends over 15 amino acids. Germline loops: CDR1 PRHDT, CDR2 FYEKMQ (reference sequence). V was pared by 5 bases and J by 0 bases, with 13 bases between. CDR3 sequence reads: CASSAIQNMNTEAFF. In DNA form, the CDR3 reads TGTGCCAGCAGCGCAATACAAAACATGAACACTGAAGCTTTCTTT.

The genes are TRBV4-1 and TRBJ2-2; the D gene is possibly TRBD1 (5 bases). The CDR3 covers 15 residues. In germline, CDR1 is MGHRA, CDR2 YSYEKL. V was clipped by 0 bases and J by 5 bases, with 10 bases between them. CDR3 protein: CASSQEQGGTGELFF. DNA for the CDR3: TGCGCCAGCAGCCAAGAGCAGGGTGGGACCGGGGAGCTGTTTTTT.

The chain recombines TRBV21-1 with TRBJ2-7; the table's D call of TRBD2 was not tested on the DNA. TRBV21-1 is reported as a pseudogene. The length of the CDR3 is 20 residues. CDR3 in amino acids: CASRLKRWQQGLAASYEQYF. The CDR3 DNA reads TGTGCCAGCAGACTAAAAAGGTGGCAGCAGGGACTAGCGGCCTCCTACGAGCAGTACTTC.

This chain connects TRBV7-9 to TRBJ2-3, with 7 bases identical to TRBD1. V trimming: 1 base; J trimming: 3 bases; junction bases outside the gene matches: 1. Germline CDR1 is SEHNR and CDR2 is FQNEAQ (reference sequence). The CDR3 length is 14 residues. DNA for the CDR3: TGTGCCAGCAGCTTAGGACAGGGAACAGATACGCAGTATTTT. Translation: CASSLGQGTDTQYF.

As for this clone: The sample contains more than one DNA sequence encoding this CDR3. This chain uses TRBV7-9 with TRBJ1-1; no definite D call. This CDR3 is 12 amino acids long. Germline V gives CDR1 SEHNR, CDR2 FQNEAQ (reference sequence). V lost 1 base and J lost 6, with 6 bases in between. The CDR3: CASSLVGSEAFF. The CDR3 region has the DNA TGTGCCAGCAGCTTAGTTGGGTCTGAAGCTTTCTTT.

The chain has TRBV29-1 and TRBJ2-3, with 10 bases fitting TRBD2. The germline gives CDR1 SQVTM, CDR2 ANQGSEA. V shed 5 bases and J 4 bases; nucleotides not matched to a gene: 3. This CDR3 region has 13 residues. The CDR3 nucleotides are TGCAGCGTTAGCGGGAGGGGGCCAGATACGCAGTATTTT. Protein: CSVSGRGPDTQYF.

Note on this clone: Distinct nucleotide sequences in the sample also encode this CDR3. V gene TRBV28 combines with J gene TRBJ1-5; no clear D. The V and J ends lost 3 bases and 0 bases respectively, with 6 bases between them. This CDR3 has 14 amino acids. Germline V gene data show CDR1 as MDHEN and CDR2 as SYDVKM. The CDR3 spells CASSFRYSNQPQHF. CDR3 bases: TGTGCCAGCAGTTTCAGGTATAGCAATCAGCCCCAGCATTTT.

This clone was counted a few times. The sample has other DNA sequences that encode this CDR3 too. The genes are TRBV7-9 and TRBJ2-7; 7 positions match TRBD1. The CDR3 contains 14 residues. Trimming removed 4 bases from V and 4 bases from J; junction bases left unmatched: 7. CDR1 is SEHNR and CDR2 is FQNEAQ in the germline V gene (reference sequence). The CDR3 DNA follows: TGTGCCAGCAGCTCGACAGGGAGTTCGTACGAGCAGTACTTC. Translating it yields CASSSTGSSYEQYF.

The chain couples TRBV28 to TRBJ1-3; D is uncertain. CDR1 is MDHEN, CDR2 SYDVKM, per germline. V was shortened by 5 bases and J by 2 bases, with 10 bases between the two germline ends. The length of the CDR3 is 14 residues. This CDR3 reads CASSPHEPGNTIYF. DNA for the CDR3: TGTGCCAGCAGTCCCCACGAACCTGGAAACACCATATATTTT.

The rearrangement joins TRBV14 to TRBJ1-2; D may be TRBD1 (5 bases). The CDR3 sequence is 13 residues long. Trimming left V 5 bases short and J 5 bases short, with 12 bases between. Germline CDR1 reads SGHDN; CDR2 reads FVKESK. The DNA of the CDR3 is TGTGCCAGCAGCGAGGTTGAGGGGTATGGCTACACCTTC. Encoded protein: CASSEVEGYGYTF.

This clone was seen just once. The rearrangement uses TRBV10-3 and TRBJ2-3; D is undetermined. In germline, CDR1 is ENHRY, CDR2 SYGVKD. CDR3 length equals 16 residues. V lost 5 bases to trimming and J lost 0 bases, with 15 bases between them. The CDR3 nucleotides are TGTGCCATCAGTAGCTTGACGGATACTAGCACAGATACGCAGTATTTT. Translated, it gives CAISSLTDTSTDTQYF.

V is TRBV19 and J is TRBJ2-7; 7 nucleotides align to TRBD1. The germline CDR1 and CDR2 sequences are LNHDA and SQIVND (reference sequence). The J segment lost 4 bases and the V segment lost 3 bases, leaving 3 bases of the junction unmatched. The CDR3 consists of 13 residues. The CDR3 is CASSIDRAYEQYF. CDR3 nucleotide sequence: TGTGCCAGTAGTATCGACAGGGCTTACGAGCAGTACTTC.

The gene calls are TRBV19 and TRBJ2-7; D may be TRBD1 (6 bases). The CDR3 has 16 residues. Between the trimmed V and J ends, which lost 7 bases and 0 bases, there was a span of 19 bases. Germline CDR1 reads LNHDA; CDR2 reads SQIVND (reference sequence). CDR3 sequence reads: CASTMGSGTSSYEQYF. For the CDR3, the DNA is TGTGCCAGTACCATGGGATCCGGGACAAGCTCCTACGAGCAGTACTTC.

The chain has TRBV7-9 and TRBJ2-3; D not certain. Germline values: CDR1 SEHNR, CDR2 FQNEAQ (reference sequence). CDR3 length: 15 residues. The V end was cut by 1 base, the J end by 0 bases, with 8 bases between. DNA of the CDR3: TGTGCCAGCAGCTTAGGGTCTACAAGCACAGATACGCAGTATTTT. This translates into CASSLGSTSTDTQYF.

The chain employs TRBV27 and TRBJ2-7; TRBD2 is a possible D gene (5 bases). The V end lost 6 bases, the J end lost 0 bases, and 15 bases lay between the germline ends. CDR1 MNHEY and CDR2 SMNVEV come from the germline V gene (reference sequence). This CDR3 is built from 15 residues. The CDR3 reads CASRISPGSSYEQYF. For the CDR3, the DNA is TGTGCCAGCAGAATATCGCCGGGGAGCTCCTACGAGCAGTACTTC.

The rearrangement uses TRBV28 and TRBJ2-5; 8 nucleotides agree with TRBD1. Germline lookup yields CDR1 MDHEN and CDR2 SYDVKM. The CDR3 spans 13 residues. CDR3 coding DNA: TGTGCTAGCTGGGGACAGGTGCAAGAGACCCAGTACTTC. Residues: CASWGQVQETQYF.

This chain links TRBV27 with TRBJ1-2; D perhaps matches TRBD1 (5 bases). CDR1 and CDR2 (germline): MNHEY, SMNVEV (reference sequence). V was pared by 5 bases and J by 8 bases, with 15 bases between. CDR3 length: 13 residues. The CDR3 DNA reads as TGTGCCAGCAGTCCAGGACATTCATCGGGCTACACCTTC. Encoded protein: CASSPGHSSGYTF.

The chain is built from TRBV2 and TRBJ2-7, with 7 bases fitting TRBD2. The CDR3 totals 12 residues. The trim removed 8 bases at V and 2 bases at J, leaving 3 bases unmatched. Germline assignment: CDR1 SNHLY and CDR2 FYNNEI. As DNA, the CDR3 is TGTGCCAGCCTCGGACTAGCCTACGAGCAGTACTTC. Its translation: CASLGLAYEQYF.

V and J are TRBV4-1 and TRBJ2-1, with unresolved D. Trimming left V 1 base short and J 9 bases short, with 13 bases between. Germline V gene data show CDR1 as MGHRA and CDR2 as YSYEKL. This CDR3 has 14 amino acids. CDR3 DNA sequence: TGCGCCAGCAGCCAAGTTCCGTTCGTCGGTGAGCAGTTCTTC. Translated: CASSQVPFVGEQFF.

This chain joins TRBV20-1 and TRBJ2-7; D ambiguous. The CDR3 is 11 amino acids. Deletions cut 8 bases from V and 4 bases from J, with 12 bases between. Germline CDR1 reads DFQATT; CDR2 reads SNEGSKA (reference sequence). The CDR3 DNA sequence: TGCAGTACCCGGCAGGATTACGAGCAGTACTTC. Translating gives CSTRQDYEQYF.

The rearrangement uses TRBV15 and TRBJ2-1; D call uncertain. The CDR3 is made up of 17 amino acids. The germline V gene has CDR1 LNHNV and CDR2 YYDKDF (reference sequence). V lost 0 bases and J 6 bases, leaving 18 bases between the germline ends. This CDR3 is CATSRDPPILAANEQFF. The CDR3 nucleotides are TGTGCCACCAGCAGAGATCCACCAATACTTGCGGCCAATGAGCAGTTCTTC.

CDR3 nucleotide sequence: TGTGCCAGCAGCTTAAGGGCCCTCAATCAGCCCCAGCATTTT. It is translated as CASSLRALNQPQHF. The V call is TRBV7-2, the J call TRBJ1-5; D gene unclear. The length of the CDR3 is 14 residues. The V gene lost 2 bases and the J gene lost 3 bases, with 8 bases spanning the gap. Per the germline V gene, CDR1 is SGHTA and CDR2 is FQGNSA.

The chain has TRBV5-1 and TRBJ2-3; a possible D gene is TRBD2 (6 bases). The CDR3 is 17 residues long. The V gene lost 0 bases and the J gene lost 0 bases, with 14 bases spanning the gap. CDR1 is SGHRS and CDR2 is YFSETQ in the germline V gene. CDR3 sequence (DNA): TGCGCCAGCAGCTTGGCCGGCGGGATGACTAGCACAGATACGCAGTATTTT. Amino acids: CASSLAGGMTSTDTQYF.

CDR3 residues: CASRGGGSSYNEQFF. The CDR3 DNA sequence: TGTGCCAGCAGGGGGGGCGGGAGCTCCTACAATGAGCAGTTCTTC. The V and J genes are TRBV27 and TRBJ2-1, with TRBD2 as a possible D gene (7 bases). This CDR3 comprises 15 residues. V shed 6 bases and J shed 0 bases, with 12 bases lying between them. Germline V gives CDR1 MNHEY, CDR2 SMNVEV (reference sequence).